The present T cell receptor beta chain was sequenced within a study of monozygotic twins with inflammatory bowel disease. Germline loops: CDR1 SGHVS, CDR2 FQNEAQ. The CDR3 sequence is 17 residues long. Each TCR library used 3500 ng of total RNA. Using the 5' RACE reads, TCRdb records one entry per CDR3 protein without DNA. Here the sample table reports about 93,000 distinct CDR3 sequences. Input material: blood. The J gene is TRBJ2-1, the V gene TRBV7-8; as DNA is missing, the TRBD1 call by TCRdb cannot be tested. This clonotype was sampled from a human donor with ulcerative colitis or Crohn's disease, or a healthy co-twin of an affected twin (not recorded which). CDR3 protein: CASSLLRAGASYNEQFF.